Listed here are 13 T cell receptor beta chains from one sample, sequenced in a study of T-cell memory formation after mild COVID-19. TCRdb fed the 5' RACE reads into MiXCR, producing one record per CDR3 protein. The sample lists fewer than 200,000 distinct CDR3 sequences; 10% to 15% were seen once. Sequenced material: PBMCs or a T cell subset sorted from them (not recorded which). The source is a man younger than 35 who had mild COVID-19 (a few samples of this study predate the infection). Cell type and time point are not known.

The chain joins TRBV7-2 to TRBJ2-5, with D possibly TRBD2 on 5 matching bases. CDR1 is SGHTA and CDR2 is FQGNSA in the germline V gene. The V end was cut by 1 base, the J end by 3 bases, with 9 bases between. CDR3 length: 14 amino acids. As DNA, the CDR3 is TGTGCCAGCAGCTTAGGAGCGGCCGAAGAGACCCAGTACTTC. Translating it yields CASSLGAAEETQYF. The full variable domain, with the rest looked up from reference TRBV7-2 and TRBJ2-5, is GAGVSQSPSNKVTEKGKDVELRCDPISGHTALYWYRQSLGQGLEFLIYFQGNSAPDKSGLPSDRFSAERTGGSVSTLTIQRTQQEDSAVYLCASSLGAAEETQYFGPGTRLLVL.

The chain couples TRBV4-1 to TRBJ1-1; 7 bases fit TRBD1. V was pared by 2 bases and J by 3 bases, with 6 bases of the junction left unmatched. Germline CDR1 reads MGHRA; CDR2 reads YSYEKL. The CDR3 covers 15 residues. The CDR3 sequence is CASSQSRGPDTEAFF. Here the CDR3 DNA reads TGCGCCAGCAGCCAATCGAGGGGGCCGGACACTGAAGCTTTCTTT.

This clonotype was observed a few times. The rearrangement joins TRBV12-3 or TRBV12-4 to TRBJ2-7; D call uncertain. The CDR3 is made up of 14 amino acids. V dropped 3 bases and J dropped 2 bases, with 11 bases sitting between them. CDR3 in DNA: TGTGCCAGCAGTTTGAATGGATTACCCTACGAGCAGTACTTC. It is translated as CASSLNGLPYEQYF.

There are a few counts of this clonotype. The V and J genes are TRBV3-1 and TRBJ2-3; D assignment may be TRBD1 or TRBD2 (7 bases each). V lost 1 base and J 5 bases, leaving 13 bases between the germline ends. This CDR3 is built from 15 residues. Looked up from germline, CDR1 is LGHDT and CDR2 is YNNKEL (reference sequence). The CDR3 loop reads CASSQGRGGEDTQYF. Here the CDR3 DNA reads TGTGCCAGCAGCCAAGGCAGGGGGGGCGAAGATACGCAGTATTTT.

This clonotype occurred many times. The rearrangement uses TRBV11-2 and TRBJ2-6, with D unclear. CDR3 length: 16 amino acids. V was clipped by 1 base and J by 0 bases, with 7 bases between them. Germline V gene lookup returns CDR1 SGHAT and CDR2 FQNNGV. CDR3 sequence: CASSLGDPSGANVLTF. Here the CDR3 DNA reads TGTGCCAGCAGCTTAGGGGATCCCTCTGGGGCCAACGTCCTGACTTTC.

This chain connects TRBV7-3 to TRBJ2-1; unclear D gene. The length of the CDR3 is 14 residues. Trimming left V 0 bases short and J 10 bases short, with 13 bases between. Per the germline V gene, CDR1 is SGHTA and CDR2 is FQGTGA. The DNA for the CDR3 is TGTGCCAGCAGCTTAACGGGTTTCCGCAGCGAGCAGTTCTTC. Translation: CASSLTGFRSEQFF.

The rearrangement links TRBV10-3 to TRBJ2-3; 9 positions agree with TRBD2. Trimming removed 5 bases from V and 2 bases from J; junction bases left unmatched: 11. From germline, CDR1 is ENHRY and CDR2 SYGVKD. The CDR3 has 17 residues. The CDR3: CAISLNSGGLLTDTQYF. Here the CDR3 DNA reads TGTGCCATCAGTTTAAATAGCGGGGGCCTACTCACAGATACGCAGTATTTT.

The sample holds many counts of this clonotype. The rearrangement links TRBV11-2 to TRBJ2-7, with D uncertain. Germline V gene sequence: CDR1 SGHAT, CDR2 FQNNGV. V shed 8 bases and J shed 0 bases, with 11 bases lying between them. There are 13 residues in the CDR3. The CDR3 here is CASAWRSSYEQYF. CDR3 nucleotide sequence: TGTGCCAGCGCCTGGAGAAGCTCCTACGAGCAGTACTTC. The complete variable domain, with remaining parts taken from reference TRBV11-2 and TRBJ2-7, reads EAGVAQSPRYKIIEKRQSVAFWCNPISGHATLYWYQQILGQGPKLLIQFQNNGVVDDSQLPKDRFSAERLKGVDSTLKIQPAKLEDSAVYLCASAWRSSYEQYFGPGTRLTVT.

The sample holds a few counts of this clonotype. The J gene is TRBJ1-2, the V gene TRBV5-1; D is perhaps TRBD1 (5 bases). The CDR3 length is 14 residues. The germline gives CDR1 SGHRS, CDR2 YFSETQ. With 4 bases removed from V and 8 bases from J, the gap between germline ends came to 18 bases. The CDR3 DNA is TGCGCCAGCAGCACCGCGGGACTCCCAACCGGCTACACCTTC. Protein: CASSTAGLPTGYTF.

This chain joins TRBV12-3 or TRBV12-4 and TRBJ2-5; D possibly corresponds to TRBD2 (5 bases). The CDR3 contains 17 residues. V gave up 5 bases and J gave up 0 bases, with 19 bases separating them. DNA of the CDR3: TGTGCCAGCAGTCCGAGGGCAGCCTTGCGCGACCAAGAGACCCAGTACTTC. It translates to CASSPRAALRDQETQYF.

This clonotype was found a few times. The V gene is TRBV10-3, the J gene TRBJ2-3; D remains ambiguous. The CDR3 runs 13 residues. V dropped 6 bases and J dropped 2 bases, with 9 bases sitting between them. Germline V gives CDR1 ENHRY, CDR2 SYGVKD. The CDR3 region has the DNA TGTGCCATCAGCCCTCCCAACACAGATACGCAGTATTTT. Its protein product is CAISPPNTDTQYF.

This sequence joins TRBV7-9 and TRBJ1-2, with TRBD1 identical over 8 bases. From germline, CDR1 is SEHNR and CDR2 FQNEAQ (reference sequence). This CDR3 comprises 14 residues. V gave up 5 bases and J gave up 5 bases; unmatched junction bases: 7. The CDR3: CASSPGGTGYGYTF. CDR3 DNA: TGTGCCAGCAGCCCAGGGGGCACAGGGTATGGCTACACCTTC. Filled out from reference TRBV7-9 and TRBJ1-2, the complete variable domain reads DTGVSQNPRHKITKRGQNVTFRCDPISEHNRLYWYRQTLGQGPEFLTYFQNEAQLEKSRLLSDRFSAERPKGSFSTLEIQRTEQGDSAMYLCASSPGGTGYGYTFGSGTRLTVV.

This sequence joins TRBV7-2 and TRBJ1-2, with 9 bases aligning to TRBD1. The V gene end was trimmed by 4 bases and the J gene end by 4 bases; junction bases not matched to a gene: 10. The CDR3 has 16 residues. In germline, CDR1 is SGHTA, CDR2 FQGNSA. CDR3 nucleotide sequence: TGTGCCAGCAGCTCGTACCTGGGGACAGGGAGCTATGGCTACACCTTC. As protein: CASSSYLGTGSYGYTF.